This T cell receptor (beta chain) was captured in a study of blood T cells in healthy people across ages. A sample-barcoded 5' primer and a J-beta primer mix were used in a second PCR of roughly 7 to 12 cycles. TCRdb recomputed calls from the 5' RACE reads with MiXCR, one row per CDR3 protein. The repertoire holds roughly 800,000 distinct CDR3 sequences, with around a quarter as singletons. Comments on this clonotype: Its antigen is not known.

Notes on the study in general: In long-lived donors, naive CD4+ cell counts and diversity exceeded those of aged donors.

This same sample was also taken into another study, of T cells of mothers and their children. From that paper: Slightly higher overlap, not significant, was seen in related mother-child pairs than in unrelated pairs.

The receptor's source is a boy between 10 and 17 years old in good health. The sample was blood.

CDR3 residues: CTSSQDLPGGFKNIQYF. CDR3 nucleotide sequence: TGCACCAGCAGCCAAGATCTTCCGGGGGGATTCAAAAACATTCAGTACTTC. The chain uses TRBV1 and TRBJ2-4; the D segment call TRBD1 is taken from the table without a DNA check. TRBV1 is termed a pseudogene. The CDR3 runs 17 residues.